This T cell receptor beta chain was sequenced during a study of graft-versus-host responses after intestinal transplantation. Turning to the study itself: Multivisceral, liver-intestinal, or isolated intestinal grafts were transplanted into recipients.

The method was immunoSEQ multiplex PCR; TCRdb's version includes in-frame clones alone and lacks a portion of them. The sample includes just under 90,000 clones, over 80% of them seen just once. This CDR3 comprises 16 residues. V dropped 0 bases and J dropped 1 base, with 11 bases sitting between them. Germline V gene data show CDR1 as MNHEY and CDR2 as SMNVEV (reference sequence). Study-wide findings and caveats: Across patients carrying graft-donor T cell macrochimerism, allografts held high graft-versus-host to host-versus-graft clonal ratios.

To note about this clone: Its target is not known.

This TCR came from a human donor who received an intestinal transplant. The chain carries TRBV27 and TRBJ2-3; possibly TRBD1 or TRBD2 for D (5 bases each). Specimen: unstimulated CD8+ T cells sorted from spleen or lymph node cells, collected before intestinal transplant. CDR3 nucleotide sequence: TGTGCCAGCAGTTTATCGCCGGGACGAGGCACAGATACGCAGTATTTT. Its protein is CASSLSPGRGTDTQYF.